The 32 T cell receptor beta chains in this list originate from one sample, sequenced in a study of Graves' ophthalmopathy and Graves' hyperthyroidism. Amplified TCR beta CDR3 regions were obtained using RNA transcripts as template. A first-round RT-PCR used HTBI primers, followed by a second-round multiplex PCR. TCRdb processed the multiplex PCR reads anew with MiXCR; each CDR3 protein has one entry. The table has some 150,000 distinct CDR3 sequences, under 45% seen once; the top ten hold about 8.2%. Material: peripheral blood. These receptors all stem from a man aged 25 to 40 with Graves' ophthalmopathy.

This clonotype occurred many times. CDR3 sequence reads: CSALQGLNTEAFF. The CDR3 DNA reads TGCAGCGCTCTACAGGGGCTGAACACTGAAGCTTTCTTT. The chain combines TRBV29-1 with TRBJ1-1; 7 bases line up with TRBD1. CDR1 is SQVTM, CDR2 ANQGSEA, per germline. The V segment lost 7 bases and the J segment 0 bases; nucleotides outside the gene matches: 5. The length of the CDR3 is 13 residues. Using reference TRBV29-1 and TRBJ1-1 for the parts outside the CDR3, the full variable domain is SAVISQKPSRDICQRGTSLTIQCQVDSQVTMMFWYRQQPGQSLTLIATANQGSEATYESGFVIDKFPISRPNLTFSTLTVSNMSPEDSSIYLCSALQGLNTEAFFGQGTRLTVV.

This clonotype was recorded many times. The chain joins TRBV7-2 to TRBJ2-5; 8 bases fit TRBD2. The CDR3 loop spans 15 amino acids. Germline V gene data show CDR1 as SGHTA and CDR2 as FQGNSA. The V and J ends lost 4 bases and 0 bases, in that order; junction bases with no gene match: 4. In DNA, the CDR3 is TGTGCCAGCAGCTCACTAGCGGCCTACCAAGAGACCCAGTACTTC. As protein: CASSSLAAYQETQYF. Filled out from reference TRBV7-2 and TRBJ2-5, the complete variable domain reads GAGVSQSPSNKVTEKGKDVELRCDPISGHTALYWYRQSLGQGLEFLIYFQGNSAPDKSGLPSDRFSAERTGGSVSTLTIQRTQQEDSAVYLCASSSLAAYQETQYFGPGTRLLVL.

This clonotype was counted many times. The rearrangement links TRBV5-5 to TRBJ1-2, with no clear D. The V gene lost 0 bases and the J gene lost 5 bases, with 14 bases spanning the gap. The CDR3 totals 15 residues. Germline CDR1 reads SGHKS; CDR2 reads YYEKEE (reference sequence). DNA for the CDR3: TGTGCCAGCAGCTTGGACTGGGCAGCATTTTATGGCTACACCTTC. The encoded protein is CASSLDWAAFYGYTF.

Many counts were recorded for this clonotype. The CDR3 DNA reads as TGTGCCAGCAGCTTAGGCGGAAGAATGAACACTGAAGCTTTCTTT. Amino acid sequence: CASSLGGRMNTEAFF. V and J are TRBV11-3 and TRBJ1-1; D remains ambiguous. Looked up from germline, CDR1 is SGHNT and CDR2 is YENEEA. The CDR3 has 15 residues. The V end lost 1 base, the J end lost 0 bases, and 9 bases lay between the germline ends.

This clonotype was counted ten times or more. V usage is TRBV6-2 or TRBV6-3 and J usage is TRBJ2-7, with D perhaps matching TRBD2 (6 bases). The CDR3 runs to 14 residues. Germline V CDR1 and CDR2: MNHEY, SVGEGT. With 2 bases removed from V and 6 bases from J, the gap between germline ends came to 14 bases. CDR3 sequence: CASSYAEGSGEQYF. For the CDR3, the DNA is TGTGCCAGCAGTTACGCGGAGGGCTCGGGCGAGCAGTACTTC.

This clonotype was seen at least ten times. The gene calls are TRBV28 and TRBJ1-6; D is possibly TRBD1 (5 bases). CDR1 and CDR2 (germline): MDHEN, SYDVKM. V lost 6 bases, J lost 7 bases, and 13 bases lay in between. The CDR3 consists of 14 residues. For the CDR3, the DNA is TGTGCCAGCAGCAGGGAGTTCGGGAATTCACCCCTCCACTTT. This translates into CASSREFGNSPLHF. Filled out from reference TRBV28 and TRBJ1-6, the complete variable domain reads DVKVTQSSRYLVKRTGEKVFLECVQDMDHENMFWYRQDPGLGLRLIYFSYDVKMKEKGDIPEGYSVSREKKERFSLILESASTNQTSMYLCASSREFGNSPLHFGNGTRLTVT.

This chain connects TRBV28 to TRBJ2-7, with 9 positions matching TRBD2. Germline V gene sequence: CDR1 MDHEN, CDR2 SYDVKM. The junction had 7 bases not matched to a gene; V was cut back by 7 bases and J by 0 bases. The CDR3 totals 15 residues. The CDR3: CASIPPSGVSYEQYF. The CDR3 nucleotides are TGTGCCAGCATCCCGCCTAGCGGGGTCTCCTACGAGCAGTACTTC.

This clonotype occurred many times. The rearrangement links TRBV7-2 to TRBJ2-5; TRBD1 or TRBD2 may be the D gene (6 bases each). The germline V gene encodes CDR1 SGHTA and CDR2 FQGNSA. The CDR3 totals 13 residues. With 4 bases removed from V and 5 bases from J, the gap between germline ends came to 11 bases. The CDR3 sequence is CASSSLGGETQYF. The CDR3 DNA reads TGTGCCAGCAGCTCTCTAGGGGGGGAGACCCAGTACTTC.

This clonotype was counted ten times or more. This chain connects TRBV7-2 to TRBJ2-7, with a weak D call TRBD1 (5 bases). The CDR3 is made up of 15 amino acids. V lost 0 bases and J lost 3, with 12 bases in between. Germline V gene sequence: CDR1 SGHTA, CDR2 FQGNSA. CDR3 nucleotide sequence: TGTGCCAGCAGCTTAGCATGGGGCACGAACTACGAGCAGTACTTC. Its protein product is CASSLAWGTNYEQYF.

This chain links TRBV12-3 or TRBV12-4 with TRBJ2-5, with a weak D call TRBD1 (6 bases). This CDR3 region has 15 residues. Trimming left V 2 bases short and J 5 bases short, with 15 bases between. The CDR3 here is CASSLIVGAQETQYF. CDR3 sequence (DNA): TGTGCCAGCAGTTTAATCGTGGGGGCACAGGAGACCCAGTACTTC.

The chain carries TRBV28 and TRBJ2-5; D perhaps matches TRBD1 (6 bases). Germline V lookup: CDR1 MDHEN, CDR2 SYDVKM. This CDR3 region has 14 residues. V lost 4 bases and J 5 bases, leaving 14 bases between the germline ends. The CDR3 DNA follows: TGTGCCAGCAGTTCCCCTAGGGGGATCGAGACCCAGTACTTC. It is translated as CASSSPRGIETQYF.

The V gene is TRBV7-2, the J gene TRBJ1-2; D not resolved. The CDR3 extends over 13 amino acids. Germline V gene sequence: CDR1 SGHTA, CDR2 FQGNSA. V was cut by 7 bases and J by 4 bases, with 13 bases left in between. CDR3 in DNA: TGTGCCAGCATCACCCAAGGAGTCTATGGCTACACCTTC. Amino acid sequence: CASITQGVYGYTF.

This clonotype showed up many times. This chain connects TRBV3-1 to TRBJ2-7, with D perhaps matching TRBD2 (6 bases). This CDR3 has 15 amino acids. Germline loops: CDR1 LGHDT, CDR2 YNNKEL (reference sequence). The V end lost 4 bases, the J end lost 0 bases, and 13 bases lay between the germline ends. CDR3 residues: CASSRGGTFSYEQYF. The CDR3 DNA reads as TGTGCCAGCAGCCGTGGCGGGACTTTCTCCTACGAGCAGTACTTC.

The V gene is TRBV28, the J gene TRBJ1-2, with 8 positions matching TRBD1. Per the germline V gene, CDR1 is MDHEN and CDR2 is SYDVKM. The CDR3 has 13 residues. V was pared by 2 bases and J by 6 bases, with 2 bases of the junction left unmatched. Here the CDR3 reads CASSLGTGNGYTF. The CDR3 region has the DNA TGTGCCAGCAGTTTAGGGACAGGCAATGGCTACACCTTC.

The V gene is TRBV15, the J gene TRBJ1-2; possibly TRBD1 for D (6 bases). V was shortened by 4 bases and J by 2 bases, with 17 bases between the two germline ends. Germline lookup yields CDR1 LNHNV and CDR2 YYDKDF (reference sequence). CDR3 size: 16 residues. The CDR3 region has the DNA TGTGCCACCAGCACGGAAAGTCGGACAGCAAACTATGGCTACACCTTC. Its translation is CATSTESRTANYGYTF.

This chain joins TRBV30 and TRBJ2-2; D assignment may be TRBD1 or TRBD2 (7 bases each). The CDR3 covers 15 residues. In germline, CDR1 is GTSNPN, CDR2 SVGIG (reference sequence). V lost 2 bases to trimming and J lost 8 bases, with 18 bases between them. The CDR3 DNA is TGTGCCTGGAGTCCAGGACTAGGGGGCATTGGGGAGCTGTTTTTT. This codes for CAWSPGLGGIGELFF.

The rearrangement uses TRBV27 and TRBJ1-1, with a possible D match to TRBD1 (5 bases). V shed 3 bases and J shed 1 base, with 12 bases lying between them. Germline V gives CDR1 MNHEY, CDR2 SMNVEV (reference sequence). There are 15 residues in the CDR3. Here the CDR3 reads CASSFGGKGNTEAFF. CDR3 in DNA: TGTGCCAGCAGTTTTGGGGGTAAGGGGAACACTGAAGCTTTCTTT.

Many counts were recorded for this clonotype. The chain recombines TRBV28 with TRBJ1-2, with no clear D. Germline V gene data show CDR1 as MDHEN and CDR2 as SYDVKM. This CDR3 is built from 12 residues. V was shortened by 3 bases and J by 2 bases, with 4 bases between the two germline ends. CDR3 region: CASSFRNYGYTF. DNA for the CDR3: TGTGCCAGCAGTTTCCGGAACTATGGCTACACCTTC.

This clonotype was seen many times. J is TRBJ1-2 and V is TRBV11-2, with D uncertain. V gave up 2 bases and J gave up 3 bases, with 13 bases separating them. The CDR3 runs 15 residues. CDR1 is SGHAT and CDR2 is FQNNGV in the germline V gene. The CDR3 region is CASSLLKESDYGYTF. CDR3 nucleotide sequence: TGTGCCAGCAGCTTATTGAAGGAGTCCGACTATGGCTACACCTTC. The variable domain in full, with the rest retrieved from reference TRBV11-2 and TRBJ1-2, is EAGVAQSPRYKIIEKRQSVAFWCNPISGHATLYWYQQILGQGPKLLIQFQNNGVVDDSQLPKDRFSAERLKGVDSTLKIQPAKLEDSAVYLCASSLLKESDYGYTFGSGTRLTVV.

V and J are TRBV6-1 and TRBJ1-2; D uncertain. Trimming shortened V by 1 base and J by 4 bases, and 10 bases separated the two germline ends. Germline V gives CDR1 MNHNS, CDR2 SASEGT. The CDR3 is 14 residues long. The CDR3 sequence is CASSEGWSSYGYTF. The CDR3 DNA sequence: TGTGCCAGCAGTGAAGGATGGAGTTCCTATGGCTACACCTTC.

This clonotype has a count of ten or more. The chain joins TRBV12-3 or TRBV12-4 to TRBJ1-6; the D is unclear. CDR3 length equals 12 residues. V lost 0 bases to trimming and J lost 12 bases, with 6 bases between them. CDR3: CASSLALLPLHF. CDR3 sequence (DNA): TGTGCCAGCAGTTTAGCGCTATTACCCCTCCACTTT.

This clonotype has just a few counts. V usage is TRBV7-8 and J usage is TRBJ1-3, with D hard to call. The germline V gene encodes CDR1 SGHVS and CDR2 FQNEAQ. The CDR3 sequence is 17 residues long. Trimming took off 8 bases at V and 0 bases at J, with 20 bases between the two ends. CDR3 residues: CASAKLLGWISGNTIYF. CDR3 DNA sequence: TGTGCCAGCGCTAAGCTGCTGGGGTGGATCTCTGGAAACACCATATATTTT.

This chain's CDR3 is CASSPLGLPSYEQYF. CDR3 DNA: TGTGCCAGCAGCCCGTTGGGACTCCCATCCTACGAGCAGTACTTC. The chain recombines TRBV7-2 with TRBJ2-7; D is perhaps TRBD2 (6 bases). Per germline, CDR1 SGHTA and CDR2 FQGNSA. Trimming pared 5 bases from V and 1 base from J, leaving 15 bases between. This CDR3 is 15 amino acids long. The variable domain in full, completed from reference TRBV7-2 and TRBJ2-7, reads GAGVSQSPSNKVTEKGKDVELRCDPISGHTALYWYRQSLGQGLEFLIYFQGNSAPDKSGLPSDRFSAERTGGSVSTLTIQRTQQEDSAVYLCASSPLGLPSYEQYFGPGTRLTVT.

The V and J genes are TRBV30 and TRBJ1-1; unclear D gene. The CDR3 consists of 13 residues. Germline V gene lookup returns CDR1 GTSNPN and CDR2 SVGIG (reference sequence). V was clipped by 0 bases and J by 7 bases, with 12 bases between them. CDR3: CAWSVDGFREAFF. DNA of the CDR3: TGTGCCTGGAGTGTAGATGGTTTTCGTGAAGCTTTCTTT.

In this sample, this clonotype turned up many times. The V call is TRBV5-4, the J call TRBJ2-5; D may be TRBD2 (5 bases). The CDR3 runs 15 residues. Germline CDR1 is SGHNT and CDR2 is YYREEE (reference sequence). Trimming took 4 bases from V and 2 from J, leaving 15 bases between them. CDR3 residues: CASSPGSRRQETQYF. CDR3 nucleotides: TGTGCCAGCAGCCCCGGTTCTCGGAGGCAAGAGACCCAGTACTTC.

V gene TRBV28 combines with J gene TRBJ1-6; D is unresolved. The ends were cut back, 6 bases at V and 9 bases at J, with 15 bases in the middle. The CDR3 has 14 residues. Germline V gives CDR1 MDHEN, CDR2 SYDVKM. CDR3 DNA: TGTGCCAGCAGGCTCGACCCCGTAAGTTCACCCCTCCACTTT. Translated, it gives CASRLDPVSSPLHF.

This clonotype was observed at least ten times. This chain joins TRBV19 and TRBJ1-1; tentative D call: TRBD1 (6 bases). This CDR3 is built from 13 residues. The V end lost 8 bases, the J end lost 5 bases, and 15 bases lay between the germline ends. Germline CDR1 LNHDA, CDR2 SQIVND (reference sequence). CDR3 sequence: CASVQGWGTEAFF. For the CDR3, the DNA is TGTGCCAGTGTACAGGGCTGGGGGACTGAAGCTTTCTTT.

This clonotype was seen at least ten times. The CDR3 is CAWSVQGGKYEQYF. Written as DNA, the CDR3 is TGTGCCTGGAGTGTACAGGGGGGCAAATACGAGCAGTACTTC. This sequence joins TRBV30 and TRBJ2-7; 8 positions match TRBD1. J gave up 4 bases and V 0 bases, and 5 bases lay outside the gene matches. Germline V gene sequence: CDR1 GTSNPN, CDR2 SVGIG (reference sequence). The CDR3 covers 14 residues.

In its sample, this clonotype was seen once. V gene TRBV19 combines with J gene TRBJ1-1; 7 nucleotides agree with TRBD1. Germline V CDR1 and CDR2: LNHDA, SQIVND (reference sequence). After removal of 7 bases from V and 7 bases from J, the junction contained 12 bases not matched to a gene. The length of the CDR3 is 14 residues. CDR3 DNA sequence: TGTGCCAGTACCCGCACCACAGGGGCGGTTGAAGCTTTCTTT. Its translation is CASTRTTGAVEAFF.

The chain couples TRBV19 to TRBJ1-1; D call uncertain. CDR1 LNHDA and CDR2 SQIVND come from the germline V gene (reference sequence). V lost 3 bases and J lost 10, with 18 bases in between. There are 14 residues in the CDR3. The CDR3 coding sequence is TGTGCCAGTAGTATTAGAAGTCGTAGGTCCTCAGCTTTCTTT. Residues: CASSIRSRRSSAFF.

This clonotype was recorded many times. V and J are TRBV20-1 and TRBJ2-7, with unresolved D. The germline gives CDR1 DFQATT, CDR2 SNEGSKA (reference sequence). Trimming stripped 3 bases from V and 5 bases from J, with 20 bases between. This CDR3 is built from 15 residues. CDR3 region: CSASVSGQFSNEQYF. CDR3 DNA sequence: TGCAGTGCTAGCGTATCGGGCCAGTTCTCGAACGAGCAGTACTTC.

This clonotype was recorded at least ten times. The rearrangement links TRBV7-2 to TRBJ2-7; TRBD2 matches at 13 bases. Germline values: CDR1 SGHTA, CDR2 FQGNSA. The CDR3 is 16 residues long. With V trimmed by 5 bases and J by 7 bases, 11 bases remained unmatched. The CDR3 here is CASSRTSGRATGEQYF. CDR3 nucleotide sequence: TGTGCCAGCAGCCGAACTAGCGGGAGGGCAACGGGAGAGCAGTACTTC.